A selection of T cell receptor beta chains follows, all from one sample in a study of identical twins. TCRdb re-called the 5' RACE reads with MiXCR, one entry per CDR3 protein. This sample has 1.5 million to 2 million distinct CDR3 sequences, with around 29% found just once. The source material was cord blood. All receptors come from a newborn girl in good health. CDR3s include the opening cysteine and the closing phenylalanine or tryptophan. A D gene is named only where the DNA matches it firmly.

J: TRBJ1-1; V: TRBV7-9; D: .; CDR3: CASSSQRRGRARAEAFF
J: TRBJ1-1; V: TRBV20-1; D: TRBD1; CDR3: CSAPTGMNTEAFF
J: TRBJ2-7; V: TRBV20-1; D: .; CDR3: CSAPKTRQATYEQYF
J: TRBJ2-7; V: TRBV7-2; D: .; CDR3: CASSFQFSYEQYF
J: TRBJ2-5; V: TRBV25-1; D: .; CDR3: CASSEGTYQETQYF
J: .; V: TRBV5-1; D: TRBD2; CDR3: CASSLGGLGTSYEQYF
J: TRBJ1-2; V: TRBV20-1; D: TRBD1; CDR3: CSARSPTGNYGYTF
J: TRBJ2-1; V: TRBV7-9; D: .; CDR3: CASQTPQGEQFF
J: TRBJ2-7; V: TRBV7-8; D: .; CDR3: CASSLRRPEGYEQYF
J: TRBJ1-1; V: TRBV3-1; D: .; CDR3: CASSRHPFMNTEAFF
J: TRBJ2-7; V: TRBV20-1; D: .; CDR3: CSARYGGSYEQYF